Described below is a single TCR beta chain sequence and its context. The antigen remains undetermined. CDR3 size: 15 residues. Germline V gene sequence: CDR1 MNHEY, CDR2 SVGAGI. Germline trimming cut 6 bases from V and 7 bases from J; bases unmatched to any gene: 9. The PCR employed 60 Vbeta primers together with 13 Jbeta primers. Clones were read by immunoSEQ multiplex PCR, and TCRdb kept only the in-frame ones, dropping some. The sample shows over 150,000 clones, roughly 80% of them seen only once. These data belong to a study of cytomegalovirus exposure and HLA in healthy donors. The overall study: The Caucasian-associated ancestry cluster held more than 80% of 300 to 500 genotyped donors. Whole-study findings and limits: The later analysis indicated that the majority of CMV-associated TCR beta chains appeared HLA-restricted. V- and J-gene trimming of TCR beta was linked (in a later analysis) to a missense DCLRE1C variant. As a later analysis showed, several of the most significant clusters appeared to be linked to common viral pathogens.

V is TRBV6-5 and J is TRBJ2-1, with TRBD1 matching over 10 bases. This clonotype was sampled from a man aged 45-65 years in good health and CMV-seropositive. Sequencing was performed on PBMCs. DNA of the CDR3: TGTGCCAGCAGACTGATAGGACAGGGGGAGAATGAGCAGTTCTTC. This translates into CASRLIGQGENEQFF.